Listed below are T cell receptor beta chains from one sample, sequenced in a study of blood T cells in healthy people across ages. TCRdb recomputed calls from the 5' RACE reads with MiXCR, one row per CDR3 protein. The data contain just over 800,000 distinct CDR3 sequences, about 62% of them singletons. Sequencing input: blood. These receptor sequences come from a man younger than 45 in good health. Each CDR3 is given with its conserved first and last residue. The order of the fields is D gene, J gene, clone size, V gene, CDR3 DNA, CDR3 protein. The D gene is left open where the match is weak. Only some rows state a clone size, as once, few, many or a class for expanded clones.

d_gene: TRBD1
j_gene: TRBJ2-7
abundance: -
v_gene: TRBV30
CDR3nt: TGTGCCCGGATGGGACAGAGCTCCTACGAGCAGTACTTC
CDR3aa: CARMGQSSYEQYF

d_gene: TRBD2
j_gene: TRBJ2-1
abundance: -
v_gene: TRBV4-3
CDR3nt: TGCGCCAGCAGCTCCCCTAGCGGGGGGGGGTCTGAGCAGTTCTTC
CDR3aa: CASSSPSGGGSEQFF

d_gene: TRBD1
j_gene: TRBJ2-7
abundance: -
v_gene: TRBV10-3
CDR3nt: TGTGCCATCAGTGACCCCGGGACAGGGGGCGAGCAGTACTTC
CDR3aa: CAISDPGTGGEQYF

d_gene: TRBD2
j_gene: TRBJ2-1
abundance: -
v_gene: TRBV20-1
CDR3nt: TGCAGTGCTAGAGATCCTAGCGGGATGAGGGATGAGCAGTTCTTC
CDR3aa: CSARDPSGMRDEQFF

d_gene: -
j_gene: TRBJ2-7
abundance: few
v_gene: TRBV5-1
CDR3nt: TGCGCCAGCAGCTTGGCAAGCGTGCAATCCGAGCAGTACTTC
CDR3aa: CASSLASVQSEQYF

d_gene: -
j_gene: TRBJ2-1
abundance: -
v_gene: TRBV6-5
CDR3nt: TGTGCCAGCAGTTACTGGGGCGGCGGGAAGGGCAATGAGCAGTTCTTC
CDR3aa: CASSYWGGGKGNEQFF

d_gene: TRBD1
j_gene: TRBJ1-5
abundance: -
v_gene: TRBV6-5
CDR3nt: TGTGCCAGCAGTCCCCGGGACAGGGGGTTTCAGCCCCAGCATTTT
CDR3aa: CASSPRDRGFQPQHF

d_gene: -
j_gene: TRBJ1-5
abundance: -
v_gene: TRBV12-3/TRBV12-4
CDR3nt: TGTGCCAGCAGTTTCTCGGACGGACCCAAGGACCAGCCCCAGCATTTT
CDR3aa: CASSFSDGPKDQPQHF

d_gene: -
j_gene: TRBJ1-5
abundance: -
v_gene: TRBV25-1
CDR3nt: TGTGCCAGCTTAGGGGGGTTCGGCCAGCCCCAGCATTTT
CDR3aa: CASLGGFGQPQHF

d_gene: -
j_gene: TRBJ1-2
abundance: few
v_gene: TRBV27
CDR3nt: TGTGCCAGCAGTTCACGCAAGGGCTATGGCTACACCTTC
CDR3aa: CASSSRKGYGYTF

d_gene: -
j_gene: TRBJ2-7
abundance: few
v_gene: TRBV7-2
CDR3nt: TGTGCCAGCAGCCTCGGGACAATCTCCTACGAGCAGTACTTC
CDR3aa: CASSLGTISYEQYF

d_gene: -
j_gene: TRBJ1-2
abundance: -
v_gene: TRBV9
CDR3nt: TGTGCCAGCAGCCCCGAGGCCGGGACATTCGTGGGCTATGGCTACACCTTC
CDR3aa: CASSPEAGTFVGYGYTF

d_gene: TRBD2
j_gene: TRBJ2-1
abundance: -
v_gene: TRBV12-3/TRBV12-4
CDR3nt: TGTGCCATCATGACGATAGCGGGGGGCTCCTACAATGAGCAGTTCTTC
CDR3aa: CAIMTIAGGSYNEQFF

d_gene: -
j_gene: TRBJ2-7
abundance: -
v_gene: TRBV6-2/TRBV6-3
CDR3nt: TGTGCCAGCAGCCCGGCATCTACCTACGAGCAGTACTTC
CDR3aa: CASSPASTYEQYF

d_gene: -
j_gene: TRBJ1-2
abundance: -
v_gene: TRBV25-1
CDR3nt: TGTGCCAGCAGTGATGTCGGGGACTCTAACTATGGCTACACCTTC
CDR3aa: CASSDVGDSNYGYTF

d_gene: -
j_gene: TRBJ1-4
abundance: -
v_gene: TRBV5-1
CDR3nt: TGCGCCAGCACCCTGACTGGTGAAAAACTGTTTTTT
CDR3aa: CASTLTGEKLFF

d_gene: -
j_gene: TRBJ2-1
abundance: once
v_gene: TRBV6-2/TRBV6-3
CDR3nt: TGTGCCAGCACTCACGGGGGATCTCGGTCCTACAATGAGCAGTTCTTC
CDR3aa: CASTHGGSRSYNEQFF

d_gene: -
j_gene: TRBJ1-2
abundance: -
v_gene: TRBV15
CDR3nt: TGTGCCACCAGCGGGAAGGGCAGCTATGGCTACACCTTC
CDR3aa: CATSGKGSYGYTF

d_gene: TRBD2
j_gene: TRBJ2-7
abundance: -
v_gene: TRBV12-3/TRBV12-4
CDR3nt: TGTGCCAGCAGACAGCGGGGGGCCTCCAATGAGCAGTACTTC
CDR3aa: CASRQRGASNEQYF

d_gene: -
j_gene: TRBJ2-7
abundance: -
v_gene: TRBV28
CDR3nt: TGTGCCAGCAGTTTAATCCTCGACGAGCAGTACTTC
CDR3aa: CASSLILDEQYF

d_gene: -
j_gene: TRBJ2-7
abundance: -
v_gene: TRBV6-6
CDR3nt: TGTGCCAGCAGCGTTCCCCCAGTGAGCTCCTACGAGCAGTACTTC
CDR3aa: CASSVPPVSSYEQYF

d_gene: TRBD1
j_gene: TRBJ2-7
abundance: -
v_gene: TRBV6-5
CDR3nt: TGTGCCAGCAGTTACGCGGGACAGGCGTACTACGAGCAGTACTTC
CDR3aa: CASSYAGQAYYEQYF

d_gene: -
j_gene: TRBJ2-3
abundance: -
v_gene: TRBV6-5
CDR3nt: TGTGCCAGCAGATCTCGGACTTTCACAGATACGCAGTATTTT
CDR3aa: CASRSRTFTDTQYF

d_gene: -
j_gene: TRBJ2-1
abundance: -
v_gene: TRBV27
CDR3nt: TGTGCCAGCAGCTCCCGCGGGCTTCTCAATGAGCAGTTCTTC
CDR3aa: CASSSRGLLNEQFF

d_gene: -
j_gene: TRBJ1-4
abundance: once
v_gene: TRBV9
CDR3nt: TGTGCCAGCAGCGCGCAGGGTCGGGGTAATGAAAAACTGTTTTTT
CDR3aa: CASSAQGRGNEKLFF

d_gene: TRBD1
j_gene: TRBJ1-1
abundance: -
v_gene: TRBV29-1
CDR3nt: TGCAGCGCCGGTAGGGGGCCGGCGAACACTGAAGCTTTCTTT
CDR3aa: CSAGRGPANTEAFF

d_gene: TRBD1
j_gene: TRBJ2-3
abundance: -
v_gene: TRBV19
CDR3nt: TGTGCCAGTAGTCTCGGACAGGCCATCACAGATACGCAGTATTTT
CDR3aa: CASSLGQAITDTQYF